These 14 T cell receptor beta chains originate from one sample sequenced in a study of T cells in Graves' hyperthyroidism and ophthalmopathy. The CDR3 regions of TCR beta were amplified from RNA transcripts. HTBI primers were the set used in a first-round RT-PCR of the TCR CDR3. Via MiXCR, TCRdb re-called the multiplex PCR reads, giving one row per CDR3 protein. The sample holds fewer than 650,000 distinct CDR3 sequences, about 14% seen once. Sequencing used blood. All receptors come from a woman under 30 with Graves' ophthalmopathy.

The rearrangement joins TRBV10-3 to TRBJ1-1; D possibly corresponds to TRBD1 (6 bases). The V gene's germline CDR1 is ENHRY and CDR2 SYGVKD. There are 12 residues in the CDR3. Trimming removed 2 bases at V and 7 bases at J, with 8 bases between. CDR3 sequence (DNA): TGTGCCATCAGTGAGGGGACAATTGAAGCTTTCTTT. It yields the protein CAISEGTIEAFF.

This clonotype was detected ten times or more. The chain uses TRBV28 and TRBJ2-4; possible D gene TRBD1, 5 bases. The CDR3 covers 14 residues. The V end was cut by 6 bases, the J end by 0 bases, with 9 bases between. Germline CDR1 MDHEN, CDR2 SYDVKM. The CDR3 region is CASSPQAAKNIQYF. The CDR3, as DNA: TGTGCCAGCAGCCCACAGGCAGCCAAAAACATTCAGTACTTC.

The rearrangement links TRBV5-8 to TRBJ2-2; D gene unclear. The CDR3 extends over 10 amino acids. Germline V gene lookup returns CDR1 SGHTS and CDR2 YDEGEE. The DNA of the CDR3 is TGTTCTGGCTACACCGGGGAGCTGTTTTTT. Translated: CSGYTGELFF. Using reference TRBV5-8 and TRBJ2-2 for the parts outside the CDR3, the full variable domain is EAGVTQSPTHLIKTRGQQATLRCSPISGHTSVYWYQQALGLGLQFLLWYDEGEERNRGNFPPRFSGRQFPNYSSELNVNALELEDSALYLCSGYTGELFFGEGSRLTVL.

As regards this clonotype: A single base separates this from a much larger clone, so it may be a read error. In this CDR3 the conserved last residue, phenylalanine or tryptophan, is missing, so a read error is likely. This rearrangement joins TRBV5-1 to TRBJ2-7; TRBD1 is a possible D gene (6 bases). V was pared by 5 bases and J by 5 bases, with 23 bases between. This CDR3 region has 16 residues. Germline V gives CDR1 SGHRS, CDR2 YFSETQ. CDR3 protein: CASRSGIGFPGDEQYL. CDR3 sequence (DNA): TGCGCCAGCAGGTCGGGGATAGGCTTTCCAGGGGACGAGCAGTACCTC.

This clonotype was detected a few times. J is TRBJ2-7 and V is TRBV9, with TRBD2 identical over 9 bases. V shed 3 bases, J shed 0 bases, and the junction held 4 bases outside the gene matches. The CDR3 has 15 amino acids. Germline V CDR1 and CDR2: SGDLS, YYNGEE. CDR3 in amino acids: CASSGGTSHSYEQYF. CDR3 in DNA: TGTGCCAGCAGCGGGGGGACTAGCCACTCCTACGAGCAGTACTTC.

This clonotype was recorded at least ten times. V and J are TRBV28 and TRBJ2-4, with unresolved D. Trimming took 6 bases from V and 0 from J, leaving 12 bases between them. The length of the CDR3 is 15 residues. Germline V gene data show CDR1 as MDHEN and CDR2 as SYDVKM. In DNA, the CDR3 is TGTGCCAGCAGCCCCGATTCAGAAGCCAAAAACATTCAGTACTTC. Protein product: CASSPDSEAKNIQYF.

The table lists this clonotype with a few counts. The CDR3 reads CASSYGTGVNSPLHF. The DNA for the CDR3 is TGTGCCAGCAGCTATGGGACAGGGGTGAATTCACCCCTCCACTTT. The chain carries TRBV28 and TRBJ1-6; TRBD1 matches at 10 bases. V lost 6 bases, J lost 7 bases, and 6 bases stayed unmatched. The CDR3 runs to 15 residues. CDR1 and CDR2 (germline): MDHEN, SYDVKM.

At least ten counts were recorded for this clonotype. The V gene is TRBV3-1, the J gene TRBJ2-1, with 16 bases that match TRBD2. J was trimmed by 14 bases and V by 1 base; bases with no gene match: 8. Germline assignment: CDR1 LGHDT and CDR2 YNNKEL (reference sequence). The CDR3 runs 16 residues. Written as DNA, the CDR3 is TGTGCCAGCAGCCAAGCATCCACGGGACTAGCGGGGGGGGAGTTCTTC. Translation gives CASSQASTGLAGGEFF.

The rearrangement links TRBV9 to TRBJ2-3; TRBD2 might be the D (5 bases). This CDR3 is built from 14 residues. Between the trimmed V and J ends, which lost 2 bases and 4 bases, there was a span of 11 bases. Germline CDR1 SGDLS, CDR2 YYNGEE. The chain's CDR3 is CASSVTGRADTQYF. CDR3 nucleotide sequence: TGTGCCAGCAGCGTCACGGGAAGGGCAGATACGCAGTATTTT. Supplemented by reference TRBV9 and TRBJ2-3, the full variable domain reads DSGVTQTPKHLITATGQRVTLRCSPRSGDLSVYWYQQSLDQGLQFLIQYYNGEERAKGNILERFSAQQFPDLHSELNLSSLELGDSALYFCASSVTGRADTQYFGPGTRLTVL.

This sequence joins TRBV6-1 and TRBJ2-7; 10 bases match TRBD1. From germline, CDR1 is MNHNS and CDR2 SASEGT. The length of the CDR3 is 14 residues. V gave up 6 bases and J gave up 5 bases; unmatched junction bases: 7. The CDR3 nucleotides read TGTGCCAGCAGAAAGGGACAGGGGACCCACGAGCAGTACTTC. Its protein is CASRKGQGTHEQYF.

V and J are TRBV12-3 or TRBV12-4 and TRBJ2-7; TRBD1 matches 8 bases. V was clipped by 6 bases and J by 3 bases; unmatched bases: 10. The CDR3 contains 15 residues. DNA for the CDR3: TGTGCCAGCAGGCCCGCCAGGGGGCAGAGCTACGAGCAGTACTTC. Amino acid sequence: CASRPARGQSYEQYF.

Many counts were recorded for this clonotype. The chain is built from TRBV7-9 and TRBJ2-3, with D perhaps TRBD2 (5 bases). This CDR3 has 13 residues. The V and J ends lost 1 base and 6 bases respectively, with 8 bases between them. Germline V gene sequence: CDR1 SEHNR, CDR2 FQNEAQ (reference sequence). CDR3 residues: CASSLERRDTQYF. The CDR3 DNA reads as TGTGCCAGCAGCTTAGAGAGGAGGGATACGCAGTATTTT.

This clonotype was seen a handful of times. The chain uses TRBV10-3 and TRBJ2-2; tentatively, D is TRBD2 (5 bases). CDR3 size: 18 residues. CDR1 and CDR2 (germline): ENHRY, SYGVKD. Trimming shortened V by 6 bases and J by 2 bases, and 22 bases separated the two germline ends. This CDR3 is CAISALGGGGSNTGELFF. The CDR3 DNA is TGTGCCATCAGCGCTCTGGGTGGAGGTGGATCAAACACCGGGGAGCTGTTTTTT.

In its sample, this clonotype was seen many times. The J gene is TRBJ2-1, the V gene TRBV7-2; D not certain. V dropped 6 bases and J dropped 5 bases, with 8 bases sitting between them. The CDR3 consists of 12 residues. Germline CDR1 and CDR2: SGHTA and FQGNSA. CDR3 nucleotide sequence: TGTGCCAGCAGTTCCTTGGACAATGAGCAGTTCTTC. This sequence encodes CASSSLDNEQFF.